Presented here are 27 T cell receptor beta chains from one specimen sequenced in a study of Ad26.COV2.S vaccination and SARS-CoV-2 variants. Data came from immunoSEQ multiplex PCR; TCRdb stores just in-frame clones and leaves some out. This sample has about 390,000 clones, with 88% found just once. The treatment is: about 20 received Ad26.COV2.S at low or high dose, single or two shots; 5 received placebo; per-sample allocation not given. The study sampled participants on day 63 after the first vaccine or placebo injection. The specimen comprised peripheral blood, sampled in a trial of Ad26.COV2.S vaccine versus placebo. These receptors all come from a person between 18 and 60 years old who received the Ad26.COV2.S COVID-19 vaccine or a placebo.

CDR3 nucleotide sequence: TGTGCCAGCTCACCACCCCCGAGCACCGGGGAGCTGTTTTTT. Translated, it gives CASSPPPSTGELFF. V usage is TRBV18 and J usage is TRBJ2-2; no clear D. The CDR3 length is 14 residues. V was shortened by 0 bases and J by 4 bases, with 6 bases between the two germline ends. CDR1 and CDR2 (germline): KGHSH, LQKENI. The variable domain in full, completed from reference TRBV18 and TRBJ2-2, reads NAGVMQNPRHLVRRRGQEARLRCSPMKGHSHVYWYRQLPEEGLKFMVYLQKENIIDESGMPKERFSAEFPKEGPSILRIQQVVRGDSAAYFCASSPPPSTGELFFGEGSRLTVL.

The chain uses TRBV3-1 (or the pseudogene TRBV3-2) and TRBJ2-3, with TRBD2 identical over 12 bases. This CDR3 has 19 amino acids. The J segment lost 3 bases and the V segment lost 0 bases, leaving 10 bases of the junction unmatched. Per the germline V gene, CDR1 is LGHDT and CDR2 is YNNKEL (reference sequence). This CDR3 reads CASSQERLAGVSVTDTQYF. CDR3 nucleotide sequence: TGTGCCAGCAGCCAAGAGAGACTAGCGGGGGTATCTGTAACAGATACGCAGTATTTT.

This clone was detected a few times. The chain uses TRBV11-1 and TRBJ1-1, with 7 bases aligning to TRBD1. After removal of 5 bases from V and 1 base from J, the junction contained 4 bases not matched to a gene. This CDR3 spans 14 amino acids. Germline V gives CDR1 SGHAT, CDR2 FQDESV (reference sequence). In DNA form, the CDR3 reads TGTGCCAGCAGCCGACAGGGAGGGAACACTGAAGCTTTCTTT. This translates into CASSRQGGNTEAFF.

The rearrangement joins TRBV5-6 to TRBJ2-2; D is unresolved. This CDR3 contains 16 residues. V lost 4 bases, J lost 4 bases, and 17 bases lay in between. Germline CDR1 SGHDT, CDR2 YYEEEE. In DNA, the CDR3 is TGTGCCAGCAGCCGGAAAGTTCAGTCGAGCACCGGGGAGCTGTTTTTT. The encoded protein is CASSRKVQSSTGELFF.

The V gene is TRBV12-5, the J gene TRBJ2-5; possibly TRBD1 for D (5 bases). Germline CDR1 reads LGHNT; CDR2 reads FRNRAP. There are 16 residues in the CDR3. V was cut by 0 bases and J by 5 bases, with 16 bases left in between. DNA of the CDR3: TGTGCTAGTGGTTTGGTACTTGGCAGGGTCCTGGAGACCCAGTACTTC. Translated: CASGLVLGRVLETQYF.

The genes are TRBV6-5 and TRBJ1-1, with D possibly matching TRBD1 (5 bases). CDR1 MNHEY and CDR2 SVGAGI come from the germline V gene. The CDR3 has 13 amino acids. Deletions cut 6 bases from V and 0 bases from J, with 8 bases between. In nucleotides, the CDR3 is TGTGCCAGCAGCGGACACATGAACACTGAAGCTTTCTTT. Encoded protein: CASSGHMNTEAFF.

This clone was seen once. This chain uses TRBV7-2 with TRBJ1-2, with D possibly being TRBD1 (6 bases). The V gene's germline CDR1 is SGHTA and CDR2 FQGNSA. The length of the CDR3 is 13 residues. The V end lost 1 base, the J end lost 4 bases, and 7 bases lay between the germline ends. The CDR3 reads CASSLGTAYGYTF. The CDR3 DNA follows: TGTGCCAGCAGCTTAGGGACAGCCTATGGCTACACCTTC.

The rearrangement links TRBV10-2 to TRBJ1-2; D is ambiguous. The CDR3 contains 14 residues. V was trimmed by 2 bases and J by 8 bases, leaving 15 bases between them. Germline values: CDR1 WSHSY, CDR2 SAAADI. Written as DNA, the CDR3 is TGCGCCAGCAGTGAGGGGTGGACCGTGGGAGGCTACACCTTC. Translated: CASSEGWTVGGYTF.

The sample holds one count of this clone. Written as DNA, the CDR3 is TGTGCCAGCTCACCGAACAGGGTTGCGGGAAACACCATATATTTT. It codes for CASSPNRVAGNTIYF. The V and J genes are TRBV18 and TRBJ1-3; weak D call: TRBD1 (6 bases). The germline gives CDR1 KGHSH, CDR2 LQKENI. CDR3 length equals 15 residues. V was cut by 3 bases and J by 4 bases, with 13 bases left in between.

The V and J genes are TRBV6-5 and TRBJ1-5; D is uncertain. V shed 7 bases and J shed 5 bases, with 15 bases lying between them. Germline loops: CDR1 MNHEY, CDR2 SVGAGI. This CDR3 comprises 14 residues. The CDR3: CASTMSGGYQPQHF. The CDR3, as DNA: TGTGCCAGCACCATGTCCGGAGGGTATCAGCCCCAGCATTTT.

The chain links TRBV5-5 to TRBJ1-5; TRBD1 matches at 8 bases. Germline trimming cut 4 bases from V and 0 bases from J; bases unmatched to any gene: 6. The CDR3 has 16 residues. The V gene's germline CDR1 is SGHKS and CDR2 YYEKEE (reference sequence). The CDR3 loop reads CASSPGQGSSNQPQHF. For the CDR3, the DNA is TGTGCCAGCAGCCCCGGACAGGGTAGTAGCAATCAGCCCCAGCATTTT.

The chain combines TRBV12-3 or TRBV12-4 with TRBJ2-7, with 9 bases matching TRBD1. V lost 8 bases to trimming and J lost 3 bases; unmatched junction nucleotides: 5. The CDR3 sequence is 13 residues long. CDR3 residues: CASGTGSVYEQYF. CDR3 DNA sequence: TGTGCCAGCGGGACAGGGTCAGTCTACGAGCAGTACTTC.

Points on this clone: The sample has other DNA sequences that encode this CDR3 too. This chain uses TRBV3-1 (or the pseudogene TRBV3-2) with TRBJ1-2, with D perhaps TRBD1 (5 bases). The CDR3 has 12 amino acids. Trimming removed 1 base from V and 8 bases from J, with 8 bases in between. Germline CDR1 and CDR2: LGHDT and YNNKEL (reference sequence). The CDR3 spells CASSQGGRGYTF. For the CDR3, the DNA is TGTGCCAGCAGCCAAGGGGGCCGGGGCTACACCTTC.

This sequence joins TRBV10-3 and TRBJ2-3; D unresolved. Germline lookup yields CDR1 ENHRY and CDR2 SYGVKD. This CDR3 is 16 amino acids long. V was cut by 2 bases and J by 0 bases, with 12 bases left in between. The chain's CDR3 is CAISEPVNPSTDTQYF. The CDR3 bases are TGTGCCATCAGTGAGCCAGTAAACCCTAGCACAGATACGCAGTATTTT.

This sequence joins TRBV15 and TRBJ1-5; no firm D call. Per the germline V gene, CDR1 is LNHNV and CDR2 is YYDKDF (reference sequence). Trimming took 0 bases from V and 0 from J, leaving 9 bases between them. CDR3 length: 16 amino acids. This CDR3 is CATSRDKGYSNQPQHF. In DNA, the CDR3 is TGTGCCACCAGCAGAGATAAGGGCTATAGCAATCAGCCCCAGCATTTT. The full variable domain, its missing parts supplied by reference TRBV15 and TRBJ1-5, is DAMVIQNPRYQVTQFGKPVTLSCSQTLNHNVMYWYQQKSSQAPKLLFHYYDKDFNNEADTPDNFQSRRPNTSFCFLDIRSPGLGDTAMYLCATSRDKGYSNQPQHFGDGTRLSIL.

The genes are TRBV30 and TRBJ2-3, with 8 bases lining up with TRBD2. Germline V gene sequence: CDR1 GTSNPN, CDR2 SVGIG (reference sequence). Germline trimming cut 5 bases from V and 6 bases from J; bases unmatched to any gene: 7. The CDR3 runs 13 residues. CDR3 in DNA: TGTGCCTGGGGAAGCGGGGGAATCGATACGCAGTATTTT. Translating it yields CAWGSGGIDTQYF.

V gene TRBV7-2 combines with J gene TRBJ1-3; D not certain. The germline V gene has CDR1 SGHTA and CDR2 FQGNSA. The length of the CDR3 is 15 residues. Deletions cut 6 bases from V and 0 bases from J, with 12 bases between. The DNA for the CDR3 is TGTGCCAGCAGACCCGGGCCCAGCTCTGGAAACACCATATATTTT. Translation: CASRPGPSSGNTIYF.

The rearrangement links TRBV7-2 to TRBJ2-7; D is uncertain. The length of the CDR3 is 13 residues. Germline CDR1 and CDR2: SGHTA and FQGNSA. V dropped 5 bases and J dropped 7 bases, with 15 bases sitting between them. CDR3 DNA sequence: TGTGCCAGCAGCCCTAACCTATCTGGGGAGCAGTACTTC. Translation: CASSPNLSGEQYF.

V is TRBV5-1 and J is TRBJ2-3; TRBD2 is a possible D gene (7 bases). V lost 0 bases and J 6 bases, leaving 11 bases between the germline ends. The germline V gene encodes CDR1 SGHRS and CDR2 YFSETQ. The CDR3 has 14 amino acids. CDR3 sequence: CASSLGAGADTQYF. The DNA for the CDR3 is TGCGCCAGCAGCTTGGGGGCGGGGGCCGATACGCAGTATTTT. Full variable domain (missing parts from reference TRBV5-1 and TRBJ2-3): KAGVTQTPRYLIKTRGQQVTLSCSPISGHRSVSWYQQTPGQGLQFLFEYFSETQRNKGNFPGRFSGRQFSNSRSEMNVSTLELGDSALYLCASSLGAGADTQYFGPGTRLTVL.

The chain carries TRBV29-1 and TRBJ2-3; D possibly corresponds to TRBD2 (6 bases). The CDR3 is made up of 13 amino acids. Germline CDR1 and CDR2: SQVTM and ANQGSEA. V shed 4 bases and J shed 3 bases, with 11 bases lying between them. CDR3 in DNA: TGCAGCGTTGGGGGGACTGTTACAGATACGCAGTATTTT. It specifies CSVGGTVTDTQYF.

V is TRBV7-2 and J is TRBJ2-1; 14 bases match TRBD2. This CDR3 has 18 amino acids. CDR1 and CDR2 (germline): SGHTA, FQGNSA. Trimming removed 1 base from V and 2 bases from J; junction bases left unmatched: 4. Here the CDR3 reads CASSLGGLAGGTYNEQFF. The CDR3 region has the DNA TGTGCCAGCAGCTTAGGAGGACTAGCGGGGGGCACCTACAATGAGCAGTTCTTC.

V is TRBV27 and J is TRBJ1-2, with D hard to call. V was clipped by 3 bases and J by 7 bases, with 12 bases between them. Germline loops: CDR1 MNHEY, CDR2 SMNVEV (reference sequence). This CDR3 has 13 residues. The CDR3 bases are TGTGCCAGCAGTTTCTCCAGATTTGGTGGCTACACCTTC. Its protein is CASSFSRFGGYTF.

The chain employs TRBV3-1 (or the pseudogene TRBV3-2) and TRBJ1-1; 7 nucleotides agree with TRBD1. V lost 0 bases, J lost 5 bases, and 3 bases stayed unmatched. The germline CDR1 and CDR2 sequences are LGHDT and YNNKEL (reference sequence). The CDR3 is made up of 14 amino acids. The CDR3 is CASSQDDRETEAFF. Here the CDR3 DNA reads TGTGCCAGCAGCCAAGATGACAGGGAAACTGAAGCTTTCTTT.

This clone was found a few times. The chain employs TRBV3-1 (or the pseudogene TRBV3-2) and TRBJ1-5; D not resolved. There are 14 residues in the CDR3. With 0 bases removed from V and 6 bases from J, the gap between germline ends came to 9 bases. CDR1 is LGHDT and CDR2 is YNNKEL in the germline V gene (reference sequence). CDR3 in DNA: TGTGCCAGCAGCCAAGATACGACCCCTCAGCCCCAGCATTTT. Its translation is CASSQDTTPQPQHF.

This sequence joins TRBV7-8 and TRBJ1-2; perhaps TRBD1 as D (5 bases). Germline V gene lookup returns CDR1 SGHVS and CDR2 FQNEAQ. The CDR3 sequence is 13 residues long. V lost 5 bases, J lost 6 bases, and 13 bases lay in between. This chain's CDR3 is CASSPRQKDGYTF. In DNA, the CDR3 is TGTGCCAGCAGCCCTAGACAGAAAGATGGCTACACCTTC.

This chain uses TRBV4-2 with TRBJ1-6, with D perhaps matching TRBD1 (5 bases). The CDR3 consists of 17 residues. The germline V and J ends were trimmed by 0 bases and 4 bases, with 13 bases remaining between them. Germline values: CDR1 LGHNA, CDR2 YNFKEQ. CDR3 region: CASSQESAGTYNSPLHF. As DNA, the CDR3 is TGTGCCAGCAGCCAAGAGTCGGCTGGGACGTATAATTCACCCCTCCACTTT.

The rearrangement links TRBV7-9 to TRBJ2-4; no reliable D call. CDR1 and CDR2 from the germline V gene are SEHNR and FQNEAQ (reference sequence). Deletions cut 1 base from V and 4 bases from J, with 8 bases between. The CDR3 is made up of 14 amino acids. CDR3 residues: CASSLGEGKNIQYF. The CDR3 DNA reads as TGTGCCAGCAGCTTAGGAGAAGGGAAAAACATTCAGTACTTC.